This passage covers 26 T cell receptor beta chains from one sample sequenced in a study of beta chain features in type 1 diabetes. General study findings and limits: For Type 1 diabetes patients, all four CD4+ subsets carried TCRB CDR3s that were moderately but significantly shorter.

The isolated RNA, all of it, was reverse transcribed, so expressed TCRB transcripts were what got sequenced. The protocol was immunoSEQ multiplex PCR, while the TCRdb copy is restricted to in-frame clones and leaves out a portion. In the table there are some 170,000 clones, roughly 60% of which are singletons. No antigens are known for them. The source material was naive CD4+ T cells from blood. These TCRs come from a young man with type 1 diabetes.

This clone was counted once. The chain couples TRBV29-1 to TRBJ2-7; no reliable D call. Germline values: CDR1 SQVTM, CDR2 ANQGSEA. The ends were cut back, 2 bases at V and 7 bases at J, with 15 bases in the middle. CDR3 length: 13 amino acids. CDR3 residues: CSVESRVSREQYF. The CDR3 DNA reads as TGCAGCGTTGAATCCCGAGTTAGTAGGGAGCAGTACTTC.

The chain links TRBV4-3 to TRBJ1-2, with D unclear. The V end was cut by 0 bases, the J end by 1 base, with 6 bases between. Germline CDR1 and CDR2: LGHNA and YSLEER. The CDR3 spans 14 residues. The CDR3 loop is CASSQDPDNYGYTF. Written as DNA, the CDR3 is TGCGCCAGCAGCCAAGATCCAGATAACTATGGCTACACCTTC.

J is TRBJ2-3 and V is TRBV9; no firm D call. This CDR3 spans 14 amino acids. V was shortened by 2 bases and J by 1 base, with 8 bases between the two germline ends. Germline V gives CDR1 SGDLS, CDR2 YYNGEE. This CDR3 is CASSVRLGTDTQYF. The CDR3 DNA is TGTGCCAGCAGCGTCAGACTTGGCACAGATACGCAGTATTTT.

For the CDR3, the DNA is TGTGCCAGCAGCTCCCGATCCGGATTGGGGAAGGCTGGGGCCAACGTCCTGACTTTC. Translation: CASSSRSGLGKAGANVLTF. The chain recombines TRBV9 with TRBJ2-6; D uncertain. The CDR3 extends over 19 amino acids. Deletions cut 4 bases from V and 2 bases from J, with 22 bases between. Germline V CDR1 and CDR2: SGDLS, YYNGEE.

There are a few counts of this clone. The V call is TRBV7-2, the J call TRBJ2-3, with 11 bases fitting TRBD2. CDR3 length: 16 residues. Germline trimming cut 1 base from V and 2 bases from J; bases unmatched to any gene: 2. Germline V lookup: CDR1 SGHTA, CDR2 FQGNSA. The CDR3, as DNA: TGTGCCAGCAGCTTAGGACTAGCGGGGACCACAGATACGCAGTATTTT. It translates to CASSLGLAGTTDTQYF.

As for this clone: At one end, the junction sequence differs from germline, possibly due to a read error. The V gene is TRBV7-6, the J gene TRBJ2-5; 9 nucleotides line up with TRBD1. CDR1 and CDR2 (germline): SGHVS, FNYEAQ. This CDR3 region has 15 residues. DNA of the CDR3: TGTGCTAGCAGCACAACAGGGGGCGCAGGGGAGACCCAGTACTTC. This translates into CASSTTGGAGETQYF.

J is TRBJ2-3 and V is TRBV29-1, with no clear D. Between the trimmed V and J ends, which lost 0 bases and 0 bases, there was a span of 10 bases. Germline V gives CDR1 SQVTM, CDR2 ANQGSEA. The CDR3 is made up of 15 amino acids. CDR3 in DNA: TGCAGCGTTGAAGAATTACAGCAGAGCACAGATACGCAGTATTTT. Translating it yields CSVEELQQSTDTQYF.

This clone has only a few counts. The genes are TRBV30 and TRBJ2-7; D remains ambiguous. This CDR3 is 13 amino acids long. V was cut by 5 bases and J by 6 bases, with 17 bases left in between. Germline V gene sequence: CDR1 GTSNPN, CDR2 SVGIG (reference sequence). CDR3 nucleotides: TGTGCCTGGGCGCCGAGCGCGTGGGGCGAGCAGTACTTC. Encoded protein: CAWAPSAWGEQYF.

The chain uses TRBV29-1 and TRBJ2-1; 9 bases fit TRBD1. CDR3 size: 14 residues. Germline loops: CDR1 SQVTM, CDR2 ANQGSEA. V lost 6 bases and J lost 4; bases outside the gene matches: 7. The CDR3 nucleotides are TGCAGCGTCTCGGACAGGGGCGTTTACAATGAGCAGTTCTTC. The encoded protein is CSVSDRGVYNEQFF.

V gene TRBV30 combines with J gene TRBJ2-3; TRBD1 agrees at 10 bases. Germline CDR1 GTSNPN, CDR2 SVGIG (reference sequence). The trim removed 0 bases at V and 5 bases at J, leaving 5 bases unmatched. CDR3 length: 15 residues. CDR3: CAWSVRDRGRDTQYF. The CDR3 DNA reads TGTGCCTGGAGTGTCCGGGACAGGGGAAGAGATACGCAGTATTTT.

This clone was counted between two and nine times. The V and J genes are TRBV29-1 and TRBJ2-5; 7 bases are shared with TRBD2. Germline-derived CDR1 and CDR2 are SQVTM and ANQGSEA. The CDR3 extends over 15 amino acids. The J segment lost 5 bases and the V segment lost 4 bases, leaving 13 bases of the junction unmatched. CDR3 residues: CSVASSGYNGETQYF. The CDR3 DNA follows: TGCAGCGTTGCTTCTAGCGGTTACAACGGGGAGACCCAGTACTTC.

The gene calls are TRBV13 and TRBJ1-1; 11 nucleotides match TRBD1. The CDR3 sequence is 17 residues long. Germline V gene sequence: CDR1 PRHDT, CDR2 FYEKMQ (reference sequence). The ends lost 0 bases at V and 1 base at J; junction bases unmatched: 4. CDR3 sequence (DNA): TGTGCCAGCAGCTTAGGAGGACAGGGGGCAAAGAACACTGAAGCTTTCTTT. Translated, it gives CASSLGGQGAKNTEAFF.

The J gene is TRBJ1-4, the V gene TRBV9; D is undetermined. V was trimmed by 0 bases and J by 4 bases, leaving 13 bases between them. Germline values: CDR1 SGDLS, CDR2 YYNGEE. The CDR3 is 16 residues long. Here the CDR3 reads CASSVGLNGGNEKLFF. The CDR3 region has the DNA TGTGCCAGCAGCGTAGGTCTGAACGGCGGTAATGAAAAACTGTTTTTT.

The chain joins TRBV5-1 to TRBJ1-6; 7 bases match TRBD1. V lost 0 bases to trimming and J lost 11 bases; unmatched junction nucleotides: 8. Germline values: CDR1 SGHRS, CDR2 YFSETQ. This CDR3 is 15 amino acids long. CDR3 residues: CASSLDVRGETPLHF. Written as DNA, the CDR3 is TGCGCCAGCAGCTTGGATGTCAGGGGGGAAACACCCCTCCACTTT.

The chain combines TRBV30 with TRBJ1-2; no clear D. Germline V CDR1 and CDR2: GTSNPN, SVGIG (reference sequence). This CDR3 region has 12 residues. V was cut by 7 bases and J by 5 bases, with 14 bases left in between. The CDR3 coding sequence is TGTGCCTCCCCCTCCCTGGGGTATGGCTACACCTTC. Its translation: CASPSLGYGYTF.

This chain connects TRBV28 to TRBJ1-2; D unresolved. The V end was cut by 3 bases, the J end by 8 bases, with 10 bases between. This CDR3 has 12 amino acids. Germline V gives CDR1 MDHEN, CDR2 SYDVKM. The DNA of the CDR3 is TGTGCCAGCAGTTTCGACACGAGGGGCTACACCTTC. Amino acids: CASSFDTRGYTF.

The genes are TRBV23-1 and TRBJ2-1; tentative D call: TRBD1 (6 bases). TRBV23-1 is placed among ORFs of uncertain function. This CDR3 is built from 20 residues. V lost 0 bases and J lost 0, with 21 bases in between. CDR3 protein: CASSQSLGAEGEGSYNEQFF. As DNA, the CDR3 is TGCGCCAGCAGTCAATCGTTGGGGGCAGAGGGTGAGGGCTCCTACAATGAGCAGTTCTTC.

This clone appeared once. The chain has TRBV28 and TRBJ2-2; D not resolved. Germline CDR1 MDHEN, CDR2 SYDVKM. V gave up 5 bases and J gave up 2 bases, with 15 bases separating them. The CDR3 runs to 16 residues. The CDR3 nucleotides are TGTGCCAGCAGTCTGCGAAAGCCGGGTAACACCGGGGAGCTGTTTTTT. Its translation: CASSLRKPGNTGELFF.

This chain connects TRBV7-2 to TRBJ2-3; TRBD2 might be the D (6 bases). There are 13 residues in the CDR3. CDR1 is SGHTA and CDR2 is FQGNSA in the germline V gene. Trimming removed 0 bases from V and 6 bases from J, with 7 bases in between. The CDR3 DNA follows: TGTGCCAGCAGCTTAGCGGGGGGTGATACGCAGTATTTT. Its translation: CASSLAGGDTQYF.

The chain uses TRBV19 and TRBJ2-3; a possible D gene is TRBD2 (5 bases). The germline V gene has CDR1 LNHDA and CDR2 SQIVND (reference sequence). The germline V and J ends were trimmed by 6 bases and 3 bases, with 10 bases remaining between them. There are 13 residues in the CDR3. The CDR3 protein is CASRASGTDTQYF. DNA of the CDR3: TGTGCCAGTAGGGCCAGCGGAACAGATACGCAGTATTTT.

V usage is TRBV11-2 and J usage is TRBJ2-7, with 7 bases identical to TRBD1. CDR1 and CDR2 from the germline V gene are SGHAT and FQNNGV. This CDR3 has 15 residues. V lost 5 bases and J lost 0; bases outside the gene matches: 7. The CDR3 bases are TGTGCCAGCAGCATCGACAGGGCCACCTCCTACGAGCAGTACTTC. This encodes CASSIDRATSYEQYF.

The genes are TRBV4-3 and TRBJ2-7; 7 bases are shared with TRBD1. Trimming cost V 4 bases and J 2 bases; bases outside gene matches: 8. The length of the CDR3 is 15 residues. Germline CDR1 reads LGHNA; CDR2 reads YSLEER. CDR3 in DNA: TGCGCCAGCAGCCCTGACCGACAGGGAACCTACGAGCAGTACTTC. Translating gives CASSPDRQGTYEQYF.

J is TRBJ1-2 and V is TRBV28, with 8 positions matching TRBD1. Trimming cost V 3 bases and J 5 bases; bases outside gene matches: 5. CDR1 and CDR2 from the germline V gene are MDHEN and SYDVKM. The CDR3 is made up of 14 amino acids. The CDR3 DNA is TGTGCCAGCAGTTTGACGGACAGGGAATATGGCTACACCTTC. Translated, it gives CASSLTDREYGYTF.

The rearrangement uses TRBV7-7 and TRBJ1-2; D is perhaps TRBD1 (6 bases). This CDR3 has 11 amino acids. CDR1 is SSHAT, CDR2 FNYEAQ, per germline (reference sequence). CDR3 loop: CAYRVPRGYTF. CDR3 coding DNA: TGTGCTTACAGGGTCCCTCGAGGCTACACCTTC.

The V and J genes are TRBV9 and TRBJ2-1, with D possibly being TRBD2 (6 bases). The CDR3 spans 16 residues. Per the germline V gene, CDR1 is SGDLS and CDR2 is YYNGEE. The V end was cut by 4 bases, the J end by 5 bases, with 19 bases between. This CDR3 reads CASSPGRGNPDNEQFF. The CDR3 region has the DNA TGTGCCAGCAGCCCAGGGCGGGGCAATCCCGACAATGAGCAGTTCTTC.

This rearrangement joins TRBV28 to TRBJ2-1, with 9 positions matching TRBD2. The junction had 6 bases not matched to a gene; V was cut back by 6 bases and J by 0 bases. The germline V gene has CDR1 MDHEN and CDR2 SYDVKM. CDR3 length: 16 amino acids. CDR3 sequence: CASSHLAGPSYNEQFF. The CDR3 nucleotides read TGTGCCAGCAGCCACCTAGCGGGACCCTCCTACAATGAGCAGTTCTTC.